The T cell receptor (beta chain) under discussion was sequenced for a study of blood T cells in healthy people across ages. Study outcomes and limitations: Greater diversity and more naive CD4+ cells were seen in long-lived donors than in aged donors. PBMCs were not sorted, which prevented a conclusive comparison of naive versus antigen-experienced cells.

Next came a second PCR, run for about 6 to 12 cycles, which used a sample-barcoded 5' primer along with a J-beta primer mix. TCRdb re-derived calls from the 5' RACE reads in MiXCR, one entry per CDR3 protein. The sample includes roughly 550,000 distinct CDR3 sequences, 24% of them seen just once. The CDR3 length is 17 residues. V was clipped by 5 bases and J by 2 bases, with 20 bases between them. The germline V gene encodes CDR1 SEHNR and CDR2 FQNEAQ (reference sequence). Notes on this clonotype: Antigen: not known.

The sample was also linked to a second study, of T cells of mothers and their children. That work contributes: Nine systemically healthy Caucasian donors: three mothers, six children. Reads recorded for TCR beta CDR3 numbered over 10 million per mother and roughly 3 million per child.

This TCR came from a boy aged 5 to 17 in good health. The specimen sequenced was blood. V usage is TRBV7-9 and J usage is TRBJ2-3; D possibly uses TRBD1 or TRBD2 (5 bases each). The CDR3 region is CASSDTTGTSPTDTQYF. The CDR3 bases are TGTGCCAGCAGCGACACAACCGGGACCTCCCCCACAGATACGCAGTATTTT.